The next 31 T cell receptor beta chains were all read from a single sample in a study of control samples from healthy donors and cancer patients. Sequencing used immunoSEQ multiplex PCR; TCRdb keeps in-frame clones, though not all of them. In the table there are about 69,000 clones, roughly 82% of which are singletons. The specimen sequenced was PBMCs. All receptors derive from a woman aged 45 to 65 with lung cancer.

The V call is TRBV2, the J call TRBJ2-3; D call uncertain. Trimming cost V 2 bases and J 0 bases, with 9 bases left between them. The CDR3 contains 15 residues. CDR1 and CDR2 (germline): SNHLY, FYNNEI. For the CDR3, the DNA is TGTGCCAGCAGTGAATGGATCTTGAGCACAGATACGCAGTATTTT. It yields the protein CASSEWILSTDTQYF.

The chain couples TRBV7-2 to TRBJ1-1; D is unresolved. Trimming left V 1 base short and J 5 bases short, with 5 bases between. This CDR3 is built from 12 residues. CDR1 is SGHTA and CDR2 is FQGNSA in the germline V gene. The CDR3 coding sequence is TGTGCCAGCAGCTTAGGGCCGACTGAAGCTTTCTTT. The encoded protein is CASSLGPTEAFF.

V usage is TRBV9 and J usage is TRBJ1-5; D call uncertain. The CDR3 totals 15 residues. The V gene's germline CDR1 is SGDLS and CDR2 YYNGEE. The V end lost 2 bases, the J end lost 6 bases, and 15 bases lay between the germline ends. The CDR3 here is CASSVDERAGQPQHF. For the CDR3, the DNA is TGTGCCAGCAGCGTCGATGAGAGGGCGGGTCAGCCCCAGCATTTT.

The rearrangement joins TRBV18 to TRBJ2-1; 7 bases line up with TRBD1. Trimming cost V 3 bases and J 2 bases; bases outside gene matches: 4. The CDR3 consists of 15 residues. In germline, CDR1 is KGHSH, CDR2 LQKENI. CDR3 in DNA: TGTGCCAGCTCACCCACAGGGGTCGCCTACAATGAGCAGTTCTTC. Translating it yields CASSPTGVAYNEQFF.

The chain is built from TRBV24-1 and TRBJ2-5; 9 nucleotides line up with TRBD1. V dropped 6 bases and J dropped 2; count of bases not matched to a gene: 6. This CDR3 is 15 amino acids long. Germline V lookup: CDR1 KGHDR, CDR2 SFDVKD. The CDR3 nucleotides read TGTGCCACCAGTAGAGGGACAGGGCTACAAGAGACCCAGTACTTC. Amino acids: CATSRGTGLQETQYF.

The rearrangement uses TRBV27 and TRBJ1-2, with 9 bases lining up with TRBD1. The trim removed 5 bases at V and 3 bases at J, leaving 7 bases unmatched. The CDR3 runs to 15 residues. Germline V CDR1 and CDR2: MNHEY, SMNVEV (reference sequence). In nucleotides, the CDR3 is TGTGCCAGCAGTCAGGGACAGGGAGTATACTATGGCTACACCTTC. Its translation: CASSQGQGVYYGYTF.

The gene calls are TRBV6-5 and TRBJ1-2, with unresolved D. The CDR3 is 14 residues long. In germline, CDR1 is MNHEY, CDR2 SVGAGI. The germline V and J ends were trimmed by 7 bases and 6 bases, with 18 bases remaining between them. The CDR3 is CASMRLGSRDGYTF. The CDR3 DNA sequence: TGTGCCAGCATGAGACTAGGGTCAAGAGATGGCTACACCTTC.

The chain recombines TRBV9 with TRBJ2-2; TRBD1 aligns across 10 bases. Losses at the gene ends were 3 bases for V and 7 bases for J; bases not matched to a gene: 6. This CDR3 has 15 amino acids. The germline V gene encodes CDR1 SGDLS and CDR2 YYNGEE. The CDR3: CASSAGQGGSGELFF. The CDR3 DNA sequence: TGTGCCAGCAGCGCCGGACAGGGGGGGAGCGGGGAGCTGTTTTTT. Full variable domain (rest looked up from reference TRBV9 and TRBJ2-2): DSGVTQTPKHLITATGQRVTLRCSPRSGDLSVYWYQQSLDQGLQFLIQYYNGEERAKGNILERFSAQQFPDLHSELNLSSLELGDSALYFCASSAGQGGSGELFFGEGSRLTVL.

This clone was seen a single time. The chain is built from TRBV3-1 (or the pseudogene TRBV3-2) and TRBJ1-5; no firm D call. Germline CDR1 and CDR2: LGHDT and YNNKEL (reference sequence). Between the trimmed V and J ends, which lost 1 base and 7 bases, there was a span of 11 bases. The CDR3 is 14 residues long. The CDR3: CASSQANRDQPQHF. CDR3 sequence (DNA): TGTGCCAGCAGCCAAGCAAATCGTGACCAGCCCCAGCATTTT.

The rearrangement links TRBV6-6 to TRBJ1-1; the D gene is possibly TRBD1 (6 bases). The CDR3 covers 15 residues. CDR1 and CDR2 (germline): MNHNY, SVGAGI (reference sequence). V was cut by 5 bases and J by 1 base, with 14 bases left in between. CDR3 nucleotide sequence: TGTGCCAGCAGTCCTACCGGGACACCGAACACTGAAGCTTTCTTT. This sequence encodes CASSPTGTPNTEAFF.

The chain employs TRBV30 and TRBJ1-1; tentatively, D is TRBD1 (5 bases). Germline V CDR1 and CDR2: GTSNPN, SVGIG (reference sequence). V shed 0 bases and J shed 4 bases, with 9 bases lying between them. The CDR3 is made up of 13 amino acids. Here the CDR3 DNA reads TGTGCCTGGAGTGTGTTTGGGGCCACTGAAGCTTTCTTT. Protein product: CAWSVFGATEAFF.

The chain is built from TRBV23-1 and TRBJ1-1, with D possibly being TRBD1 (5 bases). TRBV23-1 is sorted into the ORF group, with uncertain function. CDR3 size: 15 residues. V was pared by 1 base and J by 5 bases, with 14 bases between. CDR3 protein: CASSQLGDMGTEAFF. For the CDR3, the DNA is TGCGCCAGCAGTCAATTAGGGGATATGGGGACTGAAGCTTTCTTT.

The chain recombines TRBV15 with TRBJ1-5; D remains ambiguous. The V end lost 1 base, the J end lost 0 bases, and 10 bases lay between the germline ends. The germline CDR1 and CDR2 sequences are LNHNV and YYDKDF (reference sequence). The CDR3 spans 16 residues. The CDR3 nucleotides are TGTGCCACCAGCAGAGCCGGGATTTATAGCAATCAGCCCCAGCATTTT. This codes for CATSRAGIYSNQPQHF.

The J gene is TRBJ2-4, the V gene TRBV7-2; perhaps TRBD2 as D (6 bases). In germline, CDR1 is SGHTA, CDR2 FQGNSA. V was cut by 4 bases and J by 9 bases, with 16 bases left in between. The CDR3 spans 14 residues. CDR3 in DNA: TGTGCCAGCAGCTCGGGAGTCACAGGTGGCATTCAGTACTTC. Amino acid sequence: CASSSGVTGGIQYF.

The chain employs TRBV14 and TRBJ2-3; 8 bases line up with TRBD1. The germline V gene encodes CDR1 SGHDN and CDR2 FVKESK. The CDR3 sequence is 15 residues long. With 1 base clipped from V and 4 bases from J, the junction kept 4 bases outside the gene matches. The CDR3 is CASSQAIQGADTQYF. The CDR3, as DNA: TGTGCCAGCAGCCAAGCAATACAGGGGGCAGATACGCAGTATTTT.

J is TRBJ2-1 and V is TRBV6-2 or TRBV6-3; 10 bases are a match to TRBD2. Germline CDR1 and CDR2: MNHEY and SVGEGT. CDR3 length equals 15 residues. After removal of 4 bases from V and 9 bases from J, the junction contained 9 bases not matched to a gene. The CDR3 reads CASSSTLAGAGEQFF. The CDR3 DNA follows: TGTGCCAGCAGTTCCACGCTAGCGGGGGCTGGTGAGCAGTTCTTC.

CDR3 in amino acids: CASTDTITYEQYF. CDR3 sequence (DNA): TGCGCCAGCACTGACACCATCACCTACGAGCAGTACTTC. The V call is TRBV23-1, the J call TRBJ2-7, with D uncertain. TRBV23-1 is marked as an open reading frame, function uncertain. The CDR3 sequence is 13 residues long. Trimming cost V 7 bases and J 2 bases, with 12 bases left between them.

The rearrangement links TRBV11-2 to TRBJ1-5; 7 bases fit TRBD1. Trimming removed 0 bases from V and 10 bases from J; junction bases left unmatched: 9. The germline V gene encodes CDR1 SGHAT and CDR2 FQNNGV. This CDR3 region has 15 residues. CDR3 in amino acids: CASSLDWAGGLPQHF. The CDR3 coding sequence is TGTGCCAGCAGCTTAGATTGGGCAGGGGGTCTACCCCAGCATTTT.

This chain uses TRBV5-1 with TRBJ2-3; TRBD2 is a possible D gene (5 bases). CDR1 is SGHRS, CDR2 YFSETQ, per germline. V dropped 1 base and J dropped 0 bases, with 6 bases sitting between them. The CDR3 has 14 amino acids. CDR3 residues: CASSLRDSTDTQYF. CDR3 coding DNA: TGCGCCAGCAGCTTGCGGGATAGCACAGATACGCAGTATTTT.

The genes are TRBV19 and TRBJ1-1; the D gene is possibly TRBD1 (6 bases). This CDR3 spans 13 amino acids. V lost 5 bases and J lost 8, with 15 bases in between. CDR1 is LNHDA and CDR2 is SQIVND in the germline V gene (reference sequence). CDR3: CASSFRDTLEAFF. CDR3 coding DNA: TGTGCCAGTAGTTTCCGGGACACCTTAGAAGCTTTCTTT.

The rearrangement links TRBV18 to TRBJ2-7; no definite D call. V was cut by 4 bases and J by 6 bases, with 16 bases left in between. Germline V lookup: CDR1 KGHSH, CDR2 LQKENI. The CDR3 has 14 residues. The CDR3 sequence: CASSLKESAGEQYF. CDR3 DNA sequence: TGTGCCAGCTCACTAAAGGAGTCCGCTGGCGAGCAGTACTTC.

J is TRBJ2-7 and V is TRBV2; TRBD1 matches at 8 bases. Germline lookup yields CDR1 SNHLY and CDR2 FYNNEI. Trimming removed 3 bases from V and 2 bases from J; junction bases left unmatched: 6. This CDR3 contains 15 residues. The CDR3 sequence is CASSEGWTGTYEQYF. The CDR3 DNA reads TGTGCCAGCAGTGAGGGATGGACAGGGACCTACGAGCAGTACTTC.

This clone showed up many times. CDR3 residues: CSARLNTEAFF. CDR3 sequence (DNA): TGCAGTGCTAGGCTTAACACTGAAGCTTTCTTT. The V call is TRBV20-1, the J call TRBJ1-1; D is ambiguous. Looked up from germline, CDR1 is DFQATT and CDR2 is SNEGSKA (reference sequence). The length of the CDR3 is 11 residues. Between the trimmed V and J ends, which lost 3 bases and 2 bases, there was a span of 4 bases.

The chain couples TRBV15 to TRBJ1-2; a possible D gene is TRBD1 (6 bases). V gave up 6 bases and J gave up 8 bases, with 25 bases separating them. The length of the CDR3 is 16 residues. The germline gives CDR1 LNHNV, CDR2 YYDKDF (reference sequence). CDR3 DNA sequence: TGTGCCACCAGTATACTAAACAGGGAGAGCGGACAAGGCTACACCTTC. This sequence encodes CATSILNRESGQGYTF.

The sample holds one count of this clone. The chain is built from TRBV11-2 and TRBJ1-3; the D gene is possibly TRBD1 (5 bases). Trimming shortened V by 7 bases and J by 0 bases, and 16 bases separated the two germline ends. Germline values: CDR1 SGHAT, CDR2 FQNNGV. The CDR3 loop spans 16 amino acids. CDR3 nucleotide sequence: TGTGCCAGCACCGCGGACGACAGTTTCTCTGGAAACACCATATATTTT. Protein product: CASTADDSFSGNTIYF. Using reference TRBV11-2 and TRBJ1-3 for the parts outside the CDR3, the full variable domain is EAGVAQSPRYKIIEKRQSVAFWCNPISGHATLYWYQQILGQGPKLLIQFQNNGVVDDSQLPKDRFSAERLKGVDSTLKIQPAKLEDSAVYLCASTADDSFSGNTIYFGEGSWLTVV.

The chain recombines TRBV28 with TRBJ2-5; 9 nucleotides line up with TRBD2. In germline, CDR1 is MDHEN, CDR2 SYDVKM. The CDR3 consists of 15 residues. Unmatched junction bases numbered 1, after V lost 2 bases and J lost 0 bases. CDR3 nucleotides: TGTGCCAGCAGTTTAATAGCGGGGGACCAAGAGACCCAGTACTTC. This translates into CASSLIAGDQETQYF. The whole variable domain, remainder taken from reference TRBV28 and TRBJ2-5, is DVKVTQSSRYLVKRTGEKVFLECVQDMDHENMFWYRQDPGLGLRLIYFSYDVKMKEKGDIPEGYSVSREKKERFSLILESASTNQTSMYLCASSLIAGDQETQYFGPGTRLLVL.

The chain employs TRBV6-2 or TRBV6-3 and TRBJ2-1; TRBD1 or TRBD2 may be the D gene (5 bases each). The V gene lost 4 bases and the J gene lost 8 bases, with 21 bases spanning the gap. CDR3 length: 16 residues. Germline CDR1 and CDR2: MNHEY and SVGEGT. The CDR3, as DNA: TGTGCCAGCAGTTCGCCGGGGCCGGTCCTTACCGATGAGCAGTTCTTC. This gives the protein CASSSPGPVLTDEQFF.

This rearrangement joins TRBV30 to TRBJ2-1; no firm D call. Germline CDR1 is GTSNPN and CDR2 is SVGIG (reference sequence). CDR3 length equals 11 residues. V lost 1 base, J lost 6 bases, and 4 bases lay in between. Here the CDR3 reads CAWSGSNEQFF. CDR3 nucleotide sequence: TGTGCCTGGAGTGGGAGCAATGAGCAGTTCTTC. The variable domain in full, with the rest retrieved from reference TRBV30 and TRBJ2-1, is SQTIHQWPATLVQPVGSPLSLECTVEGTSNPNLYWYRQAAGRGLQLLFYSVGIGQISSEVPQNLSASRPQDRQFILSSKKLLLSDSGFYLCAWSGSNEQFFGPGTRLTVL.

The genes are TRBV28 and TRBJ1-1, with D possibly being TRBD1 (5 bases). This CDR3 has 12 residues. With 4 bases removed from V and 10 bases from J, the gap between germline ends came to 13 bases. CDR1 and CDR2 from the germline V gene are MDHEN and SYDVKM. This chain's CDR3 is CASSSPGTGAFF. The CDR3 DNA reads TGTGCCAGCAGTTCCCCTGGGACGGGAGCTTTCTTT.

The V call is TRBV29-1, the J call TRBJ2-7; D might be TRBD1 (5 bases). The CDR3 has 14 amino acids. Germline CDR1 SQVTM, CDR2 ANQGSEA. The germline V and J ends were trimmed by 0 bases and 2 bases, with 11 bases remaining between them. CDR3 in amino acids: CSVEDDRIPYEQYF. In nucleotides, the CDR3 is TGCAGCGTTGAAGATGACAGAATTCCCTACGAGCAGTACTTC.

The chain uses TRBV19 and TRBJ1-1; D is possibly TRBD1 (6 bases). Trimming cost V 8 bases and J 0 bases, with 10 bases left between them. The germline V gene encodes CDR1 LNHDA and CDR2 SQIVND (reference sequence). This CDR3 region has 13 residues. The CDR3 is CASLDRMNTEAFF. For the CDR3, the DNA is TGTGCCAGTTTGGACAGAATGAACACTGAAGCTTTCTTT.